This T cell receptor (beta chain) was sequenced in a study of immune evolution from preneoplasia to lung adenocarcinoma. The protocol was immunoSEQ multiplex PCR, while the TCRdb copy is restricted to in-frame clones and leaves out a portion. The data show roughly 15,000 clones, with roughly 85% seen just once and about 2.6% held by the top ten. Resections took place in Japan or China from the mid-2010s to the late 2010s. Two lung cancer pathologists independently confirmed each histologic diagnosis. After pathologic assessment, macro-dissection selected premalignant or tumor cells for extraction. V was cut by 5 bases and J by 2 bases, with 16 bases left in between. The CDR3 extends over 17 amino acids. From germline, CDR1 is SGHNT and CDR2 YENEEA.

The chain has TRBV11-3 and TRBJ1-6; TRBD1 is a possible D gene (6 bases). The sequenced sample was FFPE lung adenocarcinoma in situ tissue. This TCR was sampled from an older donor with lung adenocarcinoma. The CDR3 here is CASSRSEGDAYNSPLHF. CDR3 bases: TGTGCCAGCAGCCGATCTGAGGGGGACGCCTATAATTCACCCCTCCACTTT.